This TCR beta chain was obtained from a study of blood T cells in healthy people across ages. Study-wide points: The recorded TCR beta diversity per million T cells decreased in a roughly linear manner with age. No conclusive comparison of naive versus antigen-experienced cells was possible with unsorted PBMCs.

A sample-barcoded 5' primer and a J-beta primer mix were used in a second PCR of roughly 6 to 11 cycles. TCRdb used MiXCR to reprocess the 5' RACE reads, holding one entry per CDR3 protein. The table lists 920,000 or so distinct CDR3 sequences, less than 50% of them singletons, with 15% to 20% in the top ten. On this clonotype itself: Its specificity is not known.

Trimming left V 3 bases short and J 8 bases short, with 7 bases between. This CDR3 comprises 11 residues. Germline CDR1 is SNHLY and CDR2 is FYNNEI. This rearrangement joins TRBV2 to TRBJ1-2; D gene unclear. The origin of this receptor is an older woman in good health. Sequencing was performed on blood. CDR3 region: CASSEFRGYTF. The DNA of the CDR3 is TGTGCCAGCAGTGAGTTCCGCGGCTACACCTTC.